This entry features one T cell receptor (beta chain) sequence. CDR3 length equals 15 residues. The data were obtained in a study of blood T cell repertoires in COVID-19. Overall study context: Donors in the United States, Italy and Spain gave samples during acute or convalescent COVID-19. PBMCs, B-cell-depleted T cells, or T cells provided the cDNA or gDNA that made up the material.

Data came from immunoSEQ multiplex PCR; TCRdb stores just in-frame clones and leaves some out. The repertoire holds 300,000 to 350,000 clones, with approximately 86% as singletons. The chain couples TRBV21-1 to TRBJ2-5; the table's D call of TRBD1 was not tested on the DNA. TRBV21-1 is designated a pseudogene. The material sequenced was peripheral blood. The receptor was isolated from a man aged 18 to 29 with active or convalescent COVID-19. CDR3 protein: CASRMDSRGAETQYF. In DNA form, the CDR3 reads TGTGCCAGCAGAATGGACAGCAGAGGGGCAGAGACCCAGTACTTC.